A single sample is the source of the 7 T cell receptor beta chains below, sequenced in a study of brain T cells in children with intractable seizures. TCRdb's copy holds only in-frame clones and misses some; the assay was immunoSEQ multiplex PCR. The data contain 95,000 to 120,000 clones, roughly 94% of them seen just once; the ten biggest clones take up more than 3%. Here the sequenced sample was peripheral blood, taken at surgery. Receptors were obtained from a boy under two years old with hemimegalencephaly and intractable seizures.

This chain connects TRBV19 to TRBJ2-1; D unresolved. Trimming stripped 1 base from V and 9 bases from J, with 13 bases between. Germline V gene data show CDR1 as LNHDA and CDR2 as SQIVND (reference sequence). This CDR3 is 14 amino acids long. In DNA, the CDR3 is TGTGCCAGTAGTATAGTAGCTAGTCTGGGTGAGCAGTTCTTC. As protein: CASSIVASLGEQFF.

The rearrangement joins TRBV7-8 to TRBJ2-1, with D possibly called TRBD1 or TRBD2 (5 bases each). Trimming cost V 5 bases and J 2 bases, with 16 bases left between them. The CDR3 totals 16 residues. Per the germline V gene, CDR1 is SGHVS and CDR2 is FQNEAQ. In DNA form, the CDR3 reads TGTGCCAGCAGCCTATGGAGAGGGGAACCCTACAATGAGCAGTTCTTC. Amino acid sequence: CASSLWRGEPYNEQFF.

The rearrangement links TRBV2 to TRBJ2-7, with TRBD1 matching 12 bases. V lost 8 bases, J lost 6 bases, and 5 bases stayed unmatched. The CDR3 runs to 13 residues. Germline V gives CDR1 SNHLY, CDR2 FYNNEI. CDR3 loop: CASVGQGAGEQYF. The CDR3 DNA sequence: TGTGCCAGCGTGGGACAGGGGGCTGGCGAGCAGTACTTC.

The rearrangement joins TRBV7-2 to TRBJ2-3; unclear D gene. V dropped 1 base and J dropped 2 bases, with 10 bases sitting between them. CDR1 and CDR2 (germline): SGHTA, FQGNSA. CDR3 length equals 15 residues. The CDR3, as DNA: TGTGCCAGCAGCTTAGAGGTCGGAAACACAGATACGCAGTATTTT. Translation: CASSLEVGNTDTQYF.

This sequence joins TRBV5-4 and TRBJ1-3; 7 positions agree with TRBD1. Trimming took 0 bases from V and 4 from J; bases not matched to a gene: 4. Germline loops: CDR1 SGHNT, CDR2 YYREEE (reference sequence). The CDR3 is made up of 15 amino acids. The CDR3, as DNA: TGTGCCAGCAGCTTGGTAGGGGGCGCCGGAAACACCATATATTTT. Translating gives CASSLVGGAGNTIYF.

The genes are TRBV6-4 and TRBJ2-2, with 8 bases fitting TRBD1. V was pared by 7 bases and J by 4 bases, with 17 bases of the junction left unmatched. Germline V lookup: CDR1 MRHNA, CDR2 SNTAGT. CDR3 length: 18 amino acids. The CDR3 region is CASTHGLPGQEVTGELFF. The CDR3 DNA reads TGTGCCAGCACCCACGGACTTCCGGGACAGGAAGTCACCGGGGAGCTGTTTTTT.

This chain connects TRBV5-4 to TRBJ2-2; D is undetermined. V was shortened by 0 bases and J by 3 bases, with 12 bases between the two germline ends. Germline V CDR1 and CDR2: SGHNT, YYREEE (reference sequence). The CDR3 is 16 amino acids. The CDR3, as DNA: TGTGCCAGCAGCTTGGACCGAAGATATTACACCGGGGAGCTGTTTTTT. Amino acid sequence: CASSLDRRYYTGELFF.